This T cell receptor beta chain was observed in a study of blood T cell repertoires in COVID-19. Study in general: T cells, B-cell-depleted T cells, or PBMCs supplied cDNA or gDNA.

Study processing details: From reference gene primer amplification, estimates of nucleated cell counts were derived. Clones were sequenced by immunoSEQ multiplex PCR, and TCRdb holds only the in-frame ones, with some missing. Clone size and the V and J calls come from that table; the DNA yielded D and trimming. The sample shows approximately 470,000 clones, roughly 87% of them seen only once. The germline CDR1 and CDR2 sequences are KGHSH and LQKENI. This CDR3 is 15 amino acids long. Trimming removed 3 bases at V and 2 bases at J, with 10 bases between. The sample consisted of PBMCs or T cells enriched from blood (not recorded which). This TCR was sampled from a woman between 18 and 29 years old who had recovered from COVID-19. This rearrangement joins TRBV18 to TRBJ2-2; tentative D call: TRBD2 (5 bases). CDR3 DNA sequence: TGTGCCAGCTCACCGGTGGGAGACAACACCGGGGAGCTGTTTTTT. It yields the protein CASSPVGDNTGELFF.